A selection of T cell receptor beta chains follows, all from one sample in a study of Graves' ophthalmopathy and Graves' hyperthyroidism. TCRdb used MiXCR to reprocess the multiplex PCR reads, holding one entry per CDR3 protein. This sample carries approximately 700,000 distinct CDR3 sequences, roughly 40% of them seen once, and the ten largest clones take 44%. The sequenced sample was peripheral blood. These receptors all come from an adult man with Graves' ophthalmopathy. The CDR3 runs from the conserved cysteine through the conserved F or W. A D gene is named only where the DNA matches it firmly. Clone size is stated in some rows and not others, as once, few, many or a class when expanded.

cdr3_nt cdr3_aa j_call v_call clone_size d_call
TGTGCCATCAGTGAGTCGACTCAGGGGACTAGAAGCTACACCTTC CAISESTQGTRSYTF TRBJ1-2 TRBV10-3 NA NA
TGTGCCAGCAGCTTGGTGGCAGGGCCACCGAACACTGAAGCTTTCTTT CASSLVAGPPNTEAFF TRBJ1-1 TRBV9 NA NA
TGCAGCGTGCAGACAGGCACTGGGGCCAACGTCCTGACTTTC CSVQTGTGANVLTF TRBJ2-6 TRBV29-1 many NA
TGCAGTGCCGGCGGGACAGGGGTTTTCTATGGCTACACCTTC CSAGGTGVFYGYTF TRBJ1-2 TRBV20-1 few TRBD1
TGTGCCACCAGCAGCGGGTTTGGCTACACCTTC CATSSGFGYTF TRBJ1-2 TRBV15 NA NA
TGTGCCAGCCAAGAGACGGGGGATTCACCCCTCCACTTT CASQETGDSPLHF TRBJ1-6 TRBV25-1 NA NA
TGTGCCAGCAGTCCATCCAGCGGGGGGGCCGCAGAGACCCAGTACTTC CASSPSSGGAAETQYF TRBJ2-5 TRBV12-3/TRBV12-4 few TRBD2
TGTGCCAGCAGCAGGGGGCCCCTCTGGGAGCAGTACTTC CASSRGPLWEQYF TRBJ2-7 TRBV7-2 NA TRBD1
TGTGCCAGCAGTGGATACTACGAGCAGTACTTC CASSGYYEQYF TRBJ2-7 TRBV25-1 many NA
TGCGCCAGCAGCCCCGAAGCGGGGCAAGGCTATGGCTACACCTTC CASSPEAGQGYGYTF TRBJ1-2 TRBV5-1 NA NA
TGTGCCAGCAGCCCTCGACTAGCGGGAGATAAAGAGACCCAGTACTTC CASSPRLAGDKETQYF TRBJ2-5 TRBV9 NA TRBD2
TGTGCCAGCAGCCCGACAGAGGCCTACGTCCTGACTTTC CASSPTEAYVLTF TRBJ2-6 TRBV7-9 NA NA
TGCAGTGCTAGACCGGAGAACTATGGCTACACCTTC CSARPENYGYTF TRBJ1-2 TRBV20-1 NA NA
TGTGCCAGCAGCTCGACCGGGACAGGCACAGATACGCAGTATTTT CASSSTGTGTDTQYF TRBJ2-3 TRBV9 NA TRBD1
TGTGCCAGCAGCTTAGCGTCCAGGGGGCACGAGCAGTACTTC CASSLASRGHEQYF TRBJ2-7 TRBV7-9 many TRBD1
TGTGCCAGCACCGTGAGGGGGTTCCAGCCCCAGCATTTT CASTVRGFQPQHF TRBJ1-5 TRBV12-3/TRBV12-4 many NA
TGTGCCAGCACAGGGAACAGGGGAGTCTCCTACGAGCAGTACTTC CASTGNRGVSYEQYF TRBJ2-7 TRBV6-6 many TRBD1
TGTGCCAGCAGCCAAGCGGCGGGAGCTGGAGAGACCCAGTACTTC CASSQAAGAGETQYF TRBJ2-5 TRBV7-2 few TRBD2
TGCAGTGCTAGATCCCGGACAGGGGGCAACGAAAGAGGCAATCAGCCCCAGCATTTT CSARSRTGGNERGNQPQHF TRBJ1-5 TRBV20-1 NA TRBD1
TGTGCCACCAGTAGTAGCGGACAGGGTGGGCGCAATCAGCCCCAGCATTTT CATSSSGQGGRNQPQHF TRBJ1-5 TRBV24-1 NA TRBD1
TGTGCCATCAGATCTAGCGGGGGCAAGACAGATACGCAGTATTTT CAIRSSGGKTDTQYF TRBJ2-3 TRBV10-3 NA TRBD2
TGTGCCAGCAGCTCCCGGGGAACCACGTCAGATACGCAGTATTTT CASSSRGTTSDTQYF TRBJ2-3 TRBV11-3 NA NA
TGTGCCAGCAGAGAACAGGGTACTGTCTCTGGGGCCAACGTCCTGACTTTC CASREQGTVSGANVLTF TRBJ2-6 TRBV2 many NA
TGTGCCAGCAGCTTCTCTAGCGCAGGCAACGAGCAGTACTTC CASSFSSAGNEQYF TRBJ2-7 TRBV7-9 NA NA
TGTGCCAGCAGCCAAGCGGGGGAGCTGTTTTTT CASSQAGELFF TRBJ2-2 TRBV7-9 few NA
TGTGCCAGCAGTGATGGACAGGGATACGGTGAAAAACTGTTTTTT CASSDGQGYGEKLFF TRBJ1-4 TRBV2 NA TRBD1
TGTGCCAGCAGTTCGCCGGGGGATAATCAGCCCCAGCATTTT CASSSPGDNQPQHF TRBJ1-5 TRBV12-3/TRBV12-4 NA NA
TGCAGCGCCGGGACATCGAGAATTGGGGAGACCCAGTACTTC CSAGTSRIGETQYF TRBJ2-5 TRBV29-1 many NA
TGCAGCGTTGAGGGGTGGGGGAACACTGAAGCTTTCTTT CSVEGWGNTEAFF TRBJ1-1 TRBV29-1 many NA
TGTGCCAGCAGTTACGTCGGCGGCGCGGGAGAGACCCAGTACTTC CASSYVGGAGETQYF TRBJ2-5 TRBV6-5 NA NA
TGTGCCAGCAGCCTGGGACTGAATGAGCAGTTCTTC CASSLGLNEQFF TRBJ2-1 TRBV7-9 NA NA
TGTGCCAGCAGTTACAGTTTTGGGCCCTACGAGCAGTACTTC CASSYSFGPYEQYF TRBJ2-7 TRBV6-6 NA NA
TGTGCCAGCAGCTTAGCGCCCCCGGTCCTGACTGGAAACACCATATATTTT CASSLAPPVLTGNTIYF TRBJ1-3 TRBV7-2 few NA
TGCGCCAGCAGCCCGCCCAGACGGGCCTCTGGGGCCAACGTCCTGACTTTC CASSPPRRASGANVLTF TRBJ2-6 TRBV4-1 few NA
TGTGCCAGTAAGTTCGCCGGGGGCCCCTACGAGCAGTACTTC CASKFAGGPYEQYF TRBJ2-7 TRBV19 NA NA
TGTGCCAGTAGTGCCCGGACGTCGATGGGGGGTACTGAAGCTTTCTTT CASSARTSMGGTEAFF TRBJ1-1 TRBV19 few NA
TGTGCCAGCAGTTACAACACTAGGAGCTATAATTCACCCCTCCACTTT CASSYNTRSYNSPLHF TRBJ1-6 TRBV9 NA NA
TGCAGCGCCCTAGCAGTGACGAGGTACGAGCAGTACTTC CSALAVTRYEQYF TRBJ2-7 TRBV29-1 NA NA
TGTGCCAGCAGCATGGACACCGGGGAGCTGTTTTTT CASSMDTGELFF TRBJ2-2 TRBV9 NA NA
TGCAGTGCCCGCGTCCCAGGGATGAACACTGAAGCTTTCTTT CSARVPGMNTEAFF TRBJ1-1 TRBV20-1 few NA
TGTGCCAGCAGCTTAGGGGGAAACAGGGCTCAGCCCCAGCATTTT CASSLGGNRAQPQHF TRBJ1-5 TRBV7-2 many NA
TGCAGCGGTGAGGGGGGGGCGAGTGAGCAGTACTTC CSGEGGASEQYF TRBJ2-7 TRBV29-1 NA NA
TGCAGTGCTTCACAGGGGACAGGGGACGAAAAACTGTTTTTT CSASQGTGDEKLFF TRBJ1-4 TRBV20-1 NA TRBD1
TGTGCCAGCAGCTTAGTCGGGGGATCGGTCTATGGCTACACCTTC CASSLVGGSVYGYTF TRBJ1-2 TRBV7-8 many NA
TGCAGCGTTGCCACAGTGATTTCCTACGAGCAGTACTTC CSVATVISYEQYF TRBJ2-7 TRBV29-1 NA NA
TGTGCCAGCAGCGAAAGACTAGCGGGAGTTACAGATACGCAGTATTTT CASSERLAGVTDTQYF TRBJ2-3 TRBV7-9 NA TRBD2
TGTGCCTGCAGTGCTACGGACAAGAGCAATCAGCCCCAGCATTTT CACSATDKSNQPQHF TRBJ1-5 TRBV25-1 NA NA
TGTGCCAGCACCACGGGGGTTGACGCCCAGTACTTC CASTTGVDAQYF TRBJ2-5 TRBV2 once NA
TGTGCCAGCAGCTTACAGGGTCTCGGTGGAGCTTTCTTT CASSLQGLGGAFF TRBJ1-1 TRBV7-3 many NA
TGCAGTGCTGAAGCCGGGGGAACCGGGGAGCTGTTTTTT CSAEAGGTGELFF TRBJ2-2 TRBV20-1 few NA
TGTGCCAGCAGCCCGCGGACTGGAAACACCATATATTTT CASSPRTGNTIYF TRBJ1-3 TRBV7-9 many NA
TGTGCCATCAGTGAGATAGATACGCAGTATTTT CAISEIDTQYF TRBJ2-3 TRBV10-3 NA NA
TGTGCCAGCAGTGAGTGGTCTAACCAAGAGACCCAGTACTTC CASSEWSNQETQYF TRBJ2-5 TRBV6-1 few NA
TGTGCCACCAGCAGTGGTACGAGCTCCTATGGCTACACCTTC CATSSGTSSYGYTF TRBJ1-2 TRBV15 NA NA
TGCGCCAGCAGCCCGGGAGACAGGGACAACACTGAAGCTTTCTTT CASSPGDRDNTEAFF TRBJ1-1 TRBV4-3 NA TRBD1
TGCAGTGCGTACCATCCAGGGATCGGCTATGGCTACACCTTC CSAYHPGIGYGYTF TRBJ1-2 TRBV20-1 NA NA
TGCGCCAGCAGCTTGGACTTTGCTAGCAACGACGAGCAGTACTTC CASSLDFASNDEQYF TRBJ2-7 TRBV5-1 many NA
TGTGCCACGGCGCGGGGGTCAACAGATACGCAGTATTTT CATARGSTDTQYF TRBJ2-3 TRBV15 few TRBD2